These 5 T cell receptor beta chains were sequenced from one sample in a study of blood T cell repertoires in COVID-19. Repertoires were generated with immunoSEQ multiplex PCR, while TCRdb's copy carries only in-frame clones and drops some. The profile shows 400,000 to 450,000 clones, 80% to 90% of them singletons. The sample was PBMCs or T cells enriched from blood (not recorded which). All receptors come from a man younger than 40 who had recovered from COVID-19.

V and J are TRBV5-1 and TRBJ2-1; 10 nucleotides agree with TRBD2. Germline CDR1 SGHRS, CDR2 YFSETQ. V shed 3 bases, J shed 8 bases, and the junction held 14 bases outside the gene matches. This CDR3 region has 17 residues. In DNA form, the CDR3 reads TGCGCCAGCAGCTCTGCGGGGCTAGCGGGAGCCAGCTATGAGCAGTTCTTC. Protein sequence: CASSSAGLAGASYEQFF. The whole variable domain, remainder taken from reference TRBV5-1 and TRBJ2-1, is KAGVTQTPRYLIKTRGQQVTLSCSPISGHRSVSWYQQTPGQGLQFLFEYFSETQRNKGNFPGRFSGRQFSNSRSEMNVSTLELGDSALYLCASSSAGLAGASYEQFFGPGTRLTVL.

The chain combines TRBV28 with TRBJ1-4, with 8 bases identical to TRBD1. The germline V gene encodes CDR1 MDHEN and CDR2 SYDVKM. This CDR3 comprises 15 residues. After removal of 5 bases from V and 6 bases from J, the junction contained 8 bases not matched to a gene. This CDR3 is CASSKTGVSYEKLFF. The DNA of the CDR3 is TGTGCCAGCAGTAAGACAGGGGTGTCCTATGAAAAACTGTTTTTT. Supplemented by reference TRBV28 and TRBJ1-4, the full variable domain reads DVKVTQSSRYLVKRTGEKVFLECVQDMDHENMFWYRQDPGLGLRLIYFSYDVKMKEKGDIPEGYSVSREKKERFSLILESASTNQTSMYLCASSKTGVSYEKLFFGSGTQLSVL.

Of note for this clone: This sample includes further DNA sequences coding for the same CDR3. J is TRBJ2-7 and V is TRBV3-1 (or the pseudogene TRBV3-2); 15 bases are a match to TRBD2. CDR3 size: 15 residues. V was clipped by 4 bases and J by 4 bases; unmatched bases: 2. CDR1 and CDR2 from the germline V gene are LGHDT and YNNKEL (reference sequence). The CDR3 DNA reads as TGTGCCAGCAGCCCCGGACTAGCGGGAGGGTACGAGCAGTACTTC. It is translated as CASSPGLAGGYEQYF.

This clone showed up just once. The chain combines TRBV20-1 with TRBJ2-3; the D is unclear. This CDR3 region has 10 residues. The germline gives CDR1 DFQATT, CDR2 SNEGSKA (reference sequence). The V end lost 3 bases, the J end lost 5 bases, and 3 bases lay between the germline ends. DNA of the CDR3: TGCAGTGCTAGGCGAGATACGCAGTATTTT. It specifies CSARRDTQYF.

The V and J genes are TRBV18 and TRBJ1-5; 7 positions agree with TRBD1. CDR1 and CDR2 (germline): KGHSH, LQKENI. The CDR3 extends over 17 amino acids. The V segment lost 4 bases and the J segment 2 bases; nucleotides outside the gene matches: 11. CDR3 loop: CASSQGRQGWGNQPQHF. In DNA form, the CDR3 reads TGTGCCAGCTCACAAGGTAGACAGGGTTGGGGCAATCAGCCCCAGCATTTT.